The clone carrying this TCR beta chain was recorded once. Its target is unknown. Its ends do not fully match the called genes, so a read error is possible. The study ran the assay at deep level. As processed by the authors: Filtering differed, since immunoSEQ gave only junction sequences and no quality scores. Clones were sequenced by immunoSEQ multiplex PCR, and TCRdb holds only the in-frame ones, with some missing. Clone size and V and J calls were adopted from that table, with D and trimming inferred from the DNA. The data contain about 2 million clones, less than 95% of them singletons. The data derive from a study of shared clonotypes between healthy human individuals. Whole-study results and caveats: The naive CD4 repertoires of several donors were compared, and roughly 5.1% of clonotypes were shared. Depth of sequencing was expected to influence donor clonotype sharing.

Germline loops: CDR1 SQVTM, CDR2 ANQGSEA. The CDR3 consists of 13 residues. Naivety among CD8 cells was defined by CD45RO negativity and positive CCR7 selection, thereby excluding terminally differentiated effector memory CD45RA+ cells. The sequenced sample consisted of naive CD8+ T cells sorted from blood. The clonotype comes from a man in his late teens or twenties in good health. V is TRBV29-1 and J is TRBJ1-4; tentatively, D is TRBD1 (6 bases). The CDR3 loop is CSVGDTGGERLFF. Written as DNA, the CDR3 is TGCAGCGTTGGGGACACCGGGGGTGAAAGACTGTTTTTT.